This TCR beta chain was captured in a study of graft-versus-host responses after intestinal transplantation. Study in general: The transplants performed in recipients were multivisceral, liver-intestinal, or isolated intestinal. Each recipient received anti-thymocyte globulin induction, then tacrolimus and steroids for around three years. Study-level results: Some GvH clones were seen earlier in gut or blood, suggesting intestinal origin. The highest levels of circulating GvH clones went along with early declines in HvG clones after transplant.

This table comes from immunoSEQ multiplex PCR, and its TCRdb copy is limited to in-frame clones, with some not included. This sample has around 88,000 clones, with around 93% found just once. Germline assignment: CDR1 SNHLY and CDR2 FYNNEI. Trimming stripped 2 bases from V and 7 bases from J, with 14 bases between. This CDR3 is built from 14 residues. Worth noting for this clone: Antigen: not known.

The receptor's source is a human donor who was the organ donor for an intestinal transplant. The chain recombines TRBV2 with TRBJ1-1; D not certain. Specimen: unstimulated CD8+ T cells sorted from spleen or lymph node cells, collected before transplant. This CDR3 is CASSELWGEDEAFF. The CDR3 DNA sequence: TGTGCCAGCAGTGAATTATGGGGAGAGGATGAAGCTTTCTTT.